Following are 6 T cell receptor beta chains from one sample sequenced in a study of shared clonotypes between healthy human individuals. The table came from immunoSEQ multiplex PCR; TCRdb's copy has only in-frame clones and leaves some out. This table holds about 380,000 clones, approximately 97% found once. Sequenced material: memory CD8+ T cells sorted from blood. Subset in this sample: CD45RO+ cells pooled with CCR7-negative TemRA cells. These receptors originate from a man aged 25-45 years in good health.

This chain uses TRBV4-2 with TRBJ2-7; weak D call: TRBD2 (6 bases). With 1 base removed from V and 0 bases from J, the gap between germline ends came to 16 bases. CDR1 and CDR2 from the germline V gene are LGHNA and YNFKEQ. CDR3 length: 17 amino acids. The CDR3 DNA reads as TGTGCCAGCAGCCAAGGCGGGCTAGCGACGTACTCCTACGAGCAGTACTTC. Translated, it gives CASSQGGLATYSYEQYF.

The chain joins TRBV10-1 to TRBJ2-1, with TRBD1 identical over 10 bases. The CDR3 totals 15 residues. Unmatched junction bases numbered 5, after V lost 0 bases and J lost 9 bases. Per germline, CDR1 WNHNN and CDR2 SYGVQD (reference sequence). The CDR3 nucleotides read TGCGCCAGCAGTGAGTCCGGGACAGGGGACGGTGAGCAGTTCTTC. Protein sequence: CASSESGTGDGEQFF.

The chain employs TRBV6-5 and TRBJ2-7; 12 nucleotides line up with TRBD2. CDR3 length equals 13 residues. Germline lookup yields CDR1 MNHEY and CDR2 SVGAGI. V was pared by 6 bases and J by 4 bases, with 1 base of the junction left unmatched. DNA of the CDR3: TGTGCCAGCAGACTAGCGGGAGGTTACGAGCAGTACTTC. This gives the protein CASRLAGGYEQYF.

DNA for the CDR3: TGTGCCAGCAGCCCGCGACAGGGCCTGAACACTGAAGCTTTCTTT. It codes for CASSPRQGLNTEAFF. The chain combines TRBV7-9 with TRBJ1-1, with 7 positions matching TRBD1. The CDR3 is 15 amino acids. J was trimmed by 0 bases and V by 5 bases; bases with no gene match: 6. Germline loops: CDR1 SEHNR, CDR2 FQNEAQ (reference sequence).

The chain recombines TRBV28 with TRBJ1-1; possible D gene TRBD1, 5 bases. Trimming removed 6 bases at V and 6 bases at J, with 14 bases between. The V gene's germline CDR1 is MDHEN and CDR2 SYDVKM. There are 13 residues in the CDR3. The CDR3 sequence: CASRRGLGPEAFF. In DNA form, the CDR3 reads TGTGCCAGCAGGAGGGGATTGGGCCCTGAAGCTTTCTTT.

The rearrangement uses TRBV5-1 and TRBJ2-7; 11 bases agree with TRBD2. The V segment lost 3 bases and the J segment 3 bases; nucleotides outside the gene matches: 8. CDR3 length: 16 residues. The V gene's germline CDR1 is SGHRS and CDR2 YFSETQ. The CDR3 DNA sequence: TGCGCCAGCAGCTCCCGACTAGCGGGAATTGGCTACGAGCAGTACTTC. Its protein is CASSSRLAGIGYEQYF.